This passage covers 23 T cell receptor beta chains from one sample sequenced in a study of CD8+CD57+ T cells in acquired aplastic anemia. The use of genomic DNA as template underpinned the TCR beta VDJ and CDR3 profiling. TCRdb reprocessed the reads with MiXCR, giving one entry per CDR3 protein. The sample has about 420,000 distinct CDR3 sequences; 65% to 80% are singletons. Sequenced material: sorted CD4+, CD8+, or CD8+CD57+ T cells (not recorded which) from PBMCs. These receptors were taken from a human donor in good health, serving as a control.

The chain links TRBV10-3 to TRBJ2-1; 7 bases line up with TRBD2. Germline loops: CDR1 ENHRY, CDR2 SYGVKD. The V gene end was trimmed by 0 bases and the J gene end by 8 bases; junction bases not matched to a gene: 13. This CDR3 has 17 residues. The CDR3 DNA reads as TGTGCCATCAGTGAGTCTCGGTCCGGGGGAGGGAGAGATGAGCAGTTCTTC. Its protein product is CAISESRSGGGRDEQFF.

This chain uses TRBV7-2 with TRBJ2-7; TRBD2 matches 7 bases. This CDR3 is 15 amino acids long. The germline V gene encodes CDR1 SGHTA and CDR2 FQGNSA. With 6 bases clipped from V and 0 bases from J, the junction kept 8 bases outside the gene matches. Here the CDR3 DNA reads TGTGCCAGCAGAACAAAAAGCGGGGCCTCCTACGAGCAGTACTTC. Translating gives CASRTKSGASYEQYF.

The gene calls are TRBV20-1 and TRBJ2-1, with D possibly being TRBD1 or TRBD2 (6 bases each). CDR1 is DFQATT and CDR2 is SNEGSKA in the germline V gene (reference sequence). The CDR3 totals 15 residues. Trimming pared 0 bases from V and 8 bases from J, leaving 17 bases between. The CDR3 nucleotides read TGCAGTGCTAGAGAGCGGGGCAGGGGAGCCCATGAGCAGTTCTTC. It yields the protein CSARERGRGAHEQFF.

The chain uses TRBV11-1 and TRBJ2-7; D call uncertain. The germline CDR1 and CDR2 sequences are SGHAT and FQDESV (reference sequence). The CDR3 extends over 13 amino acids. With 5 bases removed from V and 5 bases from J, the gap between germline ends came to 13 bases. The chain's CDR3 is CASSTDRTDEQYF. For the CDR3, the DNA is TGTGCCAGCAGCACAGATAGAACAGACGAGCAGTACTTC.

This rearrangement joins TRBV20-1 to TRBJ2-1, with 7 bases lining up with TRBD2. The CDR3 runs 16 residues. Per the germline V gene, CDR1 is DFQATT and CDR2 is SNEGSKA (reference sequence). After removal of 4 bases from V and 4 bases from J, the junction contained 13 bases not matched to a gene. CDR3 nucleotide sequence: TGCAGTGCTATTTCCGTAGCGATGGGACTATACAATGAGCAGTTCTTC. Its translation: CSAISVAMGLYNEQFF.

This clonotype is a singleton in its sample. The chain joins TRBV4-3 to TRBJ2-1; no firm D call. Trimming removed 6 bases at V and 5 bases at J, with 20 bases between. CDR3 length: 16 residues. From germline, CDR1 is LGHNA and CDR2 YSLEER. The CDR3 protein is CASSESELGGNNEQFF. The CDR3 DNA reads as TGCGCCAGCAGTGAGTCGGAGCTGGGTGGAAACAATGAGCAGTTCTTC.

This clonotype has more than one count but fewer than ten. The junction does not match germline at one end; this may be a read error. This chain connects TRBV19 to TRBJ2-7; D is possibly TRBD1 (6 bases). Germline V gene data show CDR1 as LNHDA and CDR2 as SQIVND (reference sequence). CDR3 length equals 15 residues. The CDR3 DNA reads as TGTGCCGGTAGTATAGCAGGGGACCCAGACTACGAGCAGTACTTC. Its protein product is CAGSIAGDPDYEQYF.

The chain recombines TRBV12-3 or TRBV12-4 with TRBJ2-7, with TRBD1 as a possible D gene (5 bases). CDR3 size: 14 residues. Trimming left V 6 bases short and J 6 bases short, with 18 bases between. This CDR3 is CASRDATAGLEQYF. As DNA, the CDR3 is TGTGCCAGCAGGGACGCCACGGCAGGGCTCGAGCAGTACTTC.

The chain recombines TRBV20-1 with TRBJ1-4, with 9 bases matching TRBD1. V was pared by 5 bases and J by 5 bases, with 3 bases of the junction left unmatched. The CDR3 length is 13 residues. CDR1 is DFQATT and CDR2 is SNEGSKA in the germline V gene (reference sequence). DNA of the CDR3: TGCAGTGCTCTCGGACAGGGGAATGAAAAACTGTTTTTT. Encoded protein: CSALGQGNEKLFF.

The chain employs TRBV20-1 and TRBJ2-7; D ambiguous. The J call may be faulty, since TRBJ2-5 better matches the DNA end. Germline CDR1 and CDR2: DFQATT and SNEGSKA (reference sequence). CDR3 size: 15 residues. In nucleotides, the CDR3 is TGCAGTGCTAGTGCAGGAGCTGCGGTGGATGAGACCCAGTACTTC. This gives the protein CSASAGAAVDETQYF.

This chain uses TRBV2 with TRBJ1-1; 7 bases agree with TRBD1. Germline CDR1 and CDR2: SNHLY and FYNNEI. J lost 4 bases, V lost 7 bases, and 9 bases had no gene match. The CDR3 has 14 amino acids. CDR3 in amino acids: CASKVGTAATEAFF. CDR3 DNA sequence: TGTGCCAGCAAAGTGGGGACAGCGGCCACTGAAGCTTTCTTT.

Comment on this clonotype: The junction differs from germline at one of its ends, possibly a read error. The V and J genes are TRBV14 and TRBJ1-1; D ambiguous. This CDR3 spans 13 amino acids. Germline CDR1 is SGHDN and CDR2 is FVKESK. CDR3 coding DNA: TGTGCCAGCGGACTGGGAGGCACAGATACACATTTTTTT. Protein sequence: CASGLGGTDTHFF. The whole variable domain, filled in from reference TRBV14 and TRBJ1-1, reads EAGVTQFPSHSVIEKGQTVTLRCDPISGHDNLYWYRRVMGKEIKFLLHFVKESKQDESGMPNNRFLAERTGGTYSTLKVQPAELEDSGVYFCASGLGGTDTHFFGQGTRLTVV.

Worth noting for this clonotype: As the CDR3 is not closed by the conserved phenylalanine or tryptophan, this likely results from a read error. The DNA is left out, because the CDR3 cannot be placed on it with certainty; the CDR3 is given as TCRdb lists it. The J gene is TRBJ2-3, the V gene TRBV7-8; no check of the table's D call, TRBD1, against the DNA was made. Per germline, CDR1 SGHVS and CDR2 FQNEAQ. 13 amino acids form the CDR3, both terminal residues included. CDR3: CATSTEQGDQQSL.

The chain carries TRBV11-2 and TRBJ1-1; maybe TRBD1 (5 bases). V dropped 5 bases and J dropped 5 bases, with 9 bases sitting between them. The CDR3 runs 12 residues. CDR1 and CDR2 (germline): SGHAT, FQNNGV. CDR3 sequence: CASSGGITEAFF. The CDR3 DNA reads TGTGCCAGCAGCGGGGGGATTACTGAAGCTTTCTTT.

Points on this clonotype: A junction boundary mismatches the germline segment, possibly from a read error. Here the CDR3 DNA reads TGTGCCACCAGCGTCTCTGCAGAGCTCGGCAATGAGCAGTTCTTC. Its translation is CATSVSAELGNEQFF. The chain couples TRBV5-6 to TRBJ2-1; no reliable D call. The CDR3 extends over 15 amino acids. Germline values: CDR1 SGHDT, CDR2 YYEEEE.

As regards this clonotype: The conserved final phenylalanine or tryptophan is absent from the CDR3, which likely points to a read error. It is unclear where the CDR3 begins or ends on the DNA, so no DNA is shown, and the CDR3 is as TCRdb lists it. The chain combines TRBV7-2 with TRBJ1-6. The CDR3 spans 13 amino acids, including both terminal residues. The germline V gene has CDR1 SGHTA and CDR2 FQGNSA. CDR3 region: CASSLALPVSPLH.

This clonotype was seen at least ten times. V and J are TRBV19 and TRBJ2-7, with 9 bases lining up with TRBD2. The junction had 4 bases not matched to a gene; V was cut back by 1 base and J by 3 bases. The CDR3 consists of 15 residues. In germline, CDR1 is LNHDA, CDR2 SQIVND (reference sequence). CDR3 region: CASSIGAAGGYEQYF. CDR3 bases: TGTGCCAGTAGTATAGGGGCAGCGGGGGGCTACGAGCAGTACTTC.

Regarding this clonotype: At one of its ends the junction is not consistent with the germline gene, which may arise from a read error. This sequence joins TRBV7-6 and TRBJ1-1; D is possibly TRBD1 (5 bases). Germline CDR1 is SGHVS and CDR2 is FNYEAQ. The CDR3 has 15 residues. CDR3 sequence reads: CASSSKAGGSTETLF. In DNA, the CDR3 is TGTGCCAGCAGCTCGAAAGCGGGGGGGTCCACAGAAACTCTCTTT.

V usage is TRBV7-8 and J usage is TRBJ2-5; maybe TRBD2 (7 bases). Trimming took 5 bases from V and 5 from J, leaving 15 bases between them. The CDR3 extends over 14 amino acids. CDR1 and CDR2 (germline): SGHVS, FQNEAQ. This CDR3 is CASSLPGGRETQYF. The CDR3 DNA follows: TGTGCCAGCAGCCTACCGGGGGGCCGGGAGACCCAGTACTTC.

This clonotype has at least ten counts. The V gene is TRBV20-1, the J gene TRBJ1-1, with TRBD1 as a possible D gene (5 bases). CDR1 is DFQATT, CDR2 SNEGSKA, per germline (reference sequence). The CDR3 runs to 14 residues. Trimming removed 5 bases at V and 6 bases at J, with 19 bases between. The CDR3 nucleotides read TGCAGTGCTCGAGCGCCTCTCGGGACGGCTGAAGCTTTCTTT. Translating gives CSARAPLGTAEAFF.

Points on this clonotype: The conserved final phenylalanine or tryptophan is absent from the CDR3, which likely points to a read error. Because the CDR3's place on the DNA is in doubt, the DNA is left out and the CDR3 is given as listed by TCRdb. The gene calls are TRBV2 and TRBJ1-2. The CDR3 totals 13 residues, both ends included. Germline assignment: CDR1 SNHLY and CDR2 FYNNEI. This chain's CDR3 is CASSVVREDGDTY.

A single count supports this clonotype. Compared with germline, one end of the junction differs, possibly owing to a read error. The chain recombines TRBV11-2 with TRBJ2-7; D is undetermined. The CDR3 extends over 13 amino acids. Germline-derived CDR1 and CDR2 are SGHAT and FQNNGV. The CDR3 nucleotides read TGTGCCAGCAGCTTAGGCAATACCTACGAGCAGCACTTC. It codes for CASSLGNTYEQHF.

The chain has TRBV6-6 and TRBJ1-2; D is perhaps TRBD1 (6 bases). V lost 7 bases and J 12 bases, leaving 12 bases between the germline ends. The CDR3 runs 10 residues. Germline CDR1 reads MNHNY; CDR2 reads SVGAGI (reference sequence). The CDR3 protein is CASTGGQDTF. DNA of the CDR3: TGTGCCAGCACCGGGGGCCAAGACACCTTC.